The sequence of this T cell receptor (beta chain) was determined in a study of tumor and adjacent non-tumor tissue in lung cancer. Study at large: Histology: under 15 adenocarcinoma, a couple of squamous cell carcinoma, 1 small cell lung cancer. The study, taken as a whole, reports: Tumor TCR diversity, when higher, was linked to shorter survival. Tumor tissue had significantly higher TCR diversity than normal lung.

The library came from three nested PCR rounds adapted from ARM-PCR protocols. From the multiplex PCR reads, TCRdb called clonotypes with MiXCR, one entry per CDR3 protein. The data contain under 85,000 distinct CDR3 sequences, approximately 82% of them seen just once; the ten biggest clones take up 40%. This sample's RNA came from whole unsorted tissue. This non-tumor lung sample came from over 3 cm beyond the tumor edge. Donors were chemotherapy-naive, newly diagnosed lung cancer surgical patients in China, August–November 2014. On this clonotype: Its antigen is unidentified.

Unmatched junction bases numbered 16, after V lost 5 bases and J lost 13 bases. CDR3 size: 15 residues. The sequenced sample consisted of distant non-tumor lung tissue. This receptor was identified in a man between 65 and 80 years old with non-small cell lung cancer. The chain combines TRBV12-3 or TRBV12-4 with TRBJ2-5; TRBD2 matches 10 bases. The CDR3 loop is CASSGLAGVVESLYF. CDR3 nucleotides: TGTGCCAGCAGTGGGCTAGCGGGAGTGGTGGAGAGCCTGTACTTC.